Listed below are T cell receptor beta chains from one sample, sequenced in a study of blood T cell repertoires in COVID-19. The assay was immunoSEQ multiplex PCR, and TCRdb's table has in-frame clones only and misses some. The sample lists approximately 200,000 clones, 88% occurring once. Sequencing was carried out using peripheral blood. These receptor sequences come from a woman younger than 45 with acute or convalescent COVID-19. Each CDR3 is given with its conserved first and last residue. D genes are given only for firm matches. Clone size is stated in some rows and not others, as once, few, many or a class when expanded.

-	TRBV19	-	TRBJ1-2	CASSIVGRGYGYTF	TGTGCCAGTAGTATAGTTGGCAGAGGATATGGCTACACCTTC
-	TRBV6-5	-	TRBJ2-5	CASRAGWAQYF	TGTGCCAGCAGGGCAGGCTGGGCCCAGTACTTC
-	TRBV12-3/TRBV12-4	few	TRBJ2-1	CASRTVDEQFF	TGTGCCAGCAGAACAGTCGATGAGCAGTTCTTC
TRBD2	TRBV10-2	-	TRBJ2-5	CASSDRGLGSQETQYF	TGCGCCAGCAGTGATAGGGGACTAGGAAGTCAAGAGACCCAGTACTTC
-	TRBV19	-	TRBJ2-6	CASSIAGANVLTF	TGTGCCAGTAGTATCGCTGGGGCCAACGTCCTGACTTTC
TRBD1	TRBV7-2	-	TRBJ2-7	CASSSQGTVDEQYF	TGTGCCAGCAGCTCTCAAGGGACAGTAGACGAGCAGTACTTC
TRBD1	TRBV6-2/TRBV6-3	-	TRBJ1-1	CASSNLQGEDTEAFF	TGTGCCAGCAGTAACCTACAGGGGGAGGACACTGAAGCTTTCTTT
TRBD1	TRBV19	-	TRBJ1-1	CASSEPGGLQTEAFF	TGTGCCAGTAGTGAGCCAGGGGGCCTTCAGACTGAAGCTTTCTTT
-	TRBV29-1	few	TRBJ2-2	CSVDTANTGELFF	TGCAGCGTTGATACAGCGAACACCGGGGAGCTGTTTTTT
TRBD1	TRBV2	-	TRBJ1-4	CATSGTGEAKLFF	TGTGCCACCTCCGGGACAGGGGAGGCAAAACTGTTTTTT
TRBD1	TRBV19	-	TRBJ1-5	CASSGMDRALGPQHF	TGTGCCAGTAGTGGGATGGACAGGGCCTTAGGACCCCAGCATTTT
-	TRBV7-9	-	TRBJ2-1	CASSREQNEQFF	TGTGCCAGCAGCCGCGAACAGAATGAGCAGTTCTTC
TRBD2	TRBV7-2	-	TRBJ2-1	CASSLISASGGNEQFF	TGTGCCAGCAGCTTAATTTCGGCTAGCGGAGGCAATGAGCAGTTCTTC